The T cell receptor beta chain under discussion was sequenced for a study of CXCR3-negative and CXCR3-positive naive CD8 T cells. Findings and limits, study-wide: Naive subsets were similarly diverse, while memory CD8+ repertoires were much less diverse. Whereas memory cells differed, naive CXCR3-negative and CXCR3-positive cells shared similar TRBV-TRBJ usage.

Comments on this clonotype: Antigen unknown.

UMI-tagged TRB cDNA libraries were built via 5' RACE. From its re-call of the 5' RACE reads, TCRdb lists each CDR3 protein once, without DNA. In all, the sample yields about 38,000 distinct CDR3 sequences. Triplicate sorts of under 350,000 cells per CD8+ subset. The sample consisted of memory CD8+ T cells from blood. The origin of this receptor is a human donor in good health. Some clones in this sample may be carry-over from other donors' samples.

CDR3: CASSLGLGWETEAFF. The genes are TRBV7-6 and TRBJ1-1. From germline, CDR1 is SGHVS and CDR2 FNYEAQ. The length of the CDR3 is 15 residues.